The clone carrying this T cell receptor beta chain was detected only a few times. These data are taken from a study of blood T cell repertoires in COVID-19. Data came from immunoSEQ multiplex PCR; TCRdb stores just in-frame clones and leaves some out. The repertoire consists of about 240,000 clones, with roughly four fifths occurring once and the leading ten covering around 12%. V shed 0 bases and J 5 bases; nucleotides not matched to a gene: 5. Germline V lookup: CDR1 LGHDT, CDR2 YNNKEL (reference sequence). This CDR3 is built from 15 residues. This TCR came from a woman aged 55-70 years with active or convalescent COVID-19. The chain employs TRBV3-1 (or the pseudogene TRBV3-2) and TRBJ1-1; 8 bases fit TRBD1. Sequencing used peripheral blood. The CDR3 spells CASSQDQGARTEAFF. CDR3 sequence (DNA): TGTGCCAGCAGCCAAGACCAGGGGGCGCGTACTGAAGCTTTCTTT.